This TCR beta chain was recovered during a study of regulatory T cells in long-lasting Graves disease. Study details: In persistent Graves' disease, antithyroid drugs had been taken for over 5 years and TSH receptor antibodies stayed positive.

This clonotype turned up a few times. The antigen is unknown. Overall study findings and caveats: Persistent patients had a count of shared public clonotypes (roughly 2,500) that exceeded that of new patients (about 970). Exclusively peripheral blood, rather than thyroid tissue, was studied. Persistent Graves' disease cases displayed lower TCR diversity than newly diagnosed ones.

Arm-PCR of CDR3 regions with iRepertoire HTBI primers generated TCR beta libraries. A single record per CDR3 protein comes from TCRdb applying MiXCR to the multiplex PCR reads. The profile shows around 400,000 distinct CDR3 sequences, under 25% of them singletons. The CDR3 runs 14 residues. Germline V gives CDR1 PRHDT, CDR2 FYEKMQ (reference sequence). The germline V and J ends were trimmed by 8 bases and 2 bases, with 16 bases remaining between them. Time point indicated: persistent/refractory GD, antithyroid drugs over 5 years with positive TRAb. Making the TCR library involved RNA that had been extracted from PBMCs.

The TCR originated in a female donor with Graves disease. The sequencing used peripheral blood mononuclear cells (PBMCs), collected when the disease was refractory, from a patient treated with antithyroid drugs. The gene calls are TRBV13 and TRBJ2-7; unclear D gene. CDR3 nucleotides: TGTGCCAGCTCACCACCAGGCCCGACCTACGAGCAGTACTTC. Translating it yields CASSPPGPTYEQYF.